This TCR beta chain was sequenced for a study of shared clonotypes between healthy human individuals. At the level of the study: Donor composition was two women and a few men, aged 18 to 49.

The germline V gene has CDR1 SGHKS and CDR2 YYEKEE (reference sequence). This CDR3 has 13 amino acids. The germline V and J ends were trimmed by 0 bases and 1 base, with 4 bases remaining between them. Profiling relied on immunoSEQ multiplex PCR, and the TCRdb table lists in-frame clones only, not all of them. The data contain over 1.4 million clones, approximately 96% of them seen just once; the ten biggest clones take up roughly 1.2%. With regard to this clone: The antigen remains unidentified.

Study results and limitations: Sorted-subset sequencing, rarefaction showed, was incomplete despite large depth. Clonotype sharing among donors was thought likely to change with sequencing depth. Memory subsets generally showed smaller estimated richness than naive subsets did.

The source of this sequence is a man aged 25 to 45 in good health. The sequenced sample consisted of naive CD4+ T cells sorted from blood. Subset: CD45RA+ positively selected. The chain employs TRBV5-5 and TRBJ1-1; D gene uncertain. CDR3 in amino acids: CASSLEGNTEAFF. CDR3 in DNA: TGTGCCAGCAGCTTGGAAGGGAACACTGAAGCTTTCTTT. Based on the CDR3 plus reference TRBV5-5 and TRBJ1-1, the full variable domain is DAGVTQSPTHLIKTRGQQVTLRCSPISGHKSVSWYQQVLGQGPQFIFQYYEKEERGRGNFPDRFSARQFPNYSSELNVNALLLGDSALYLCASSLEGNTEAFFGQGTRLTVV.